A selection of T cell receptor beta chains follows, all from one sample in a study of response to subunit inactivated influenza vaccine. Each CDR3 protein gets one entry after TCRdb re-called the RT-PCR reads with MiXCR. Of 490,000 or so distinct CDR3 sequences listed, around 8% were seen once; the top ten hold roughly 13%. Sequenced here: PBMCs from blood, sampled less than 30 months after vaccination. All receptors derive from a man in his fifties or sixties who received an inactivated influenza vaccine. Both conserved end residues are part of each CDR3. Each record gives: V gene, J gene, clone size, D gene, CDR3 protein, CDR3 DNA. D genes are given only for firm matches. The size entry is marked missing in some rows and otherwise reads once, few, many or a size class.

v_call: TRBV14
j_call: TRBJ2-1
clone_size: many
d_call: -
cdr3_aa: CASSQAGQFYNEQFF
cdr3_nt: TGTGCCAGCAGCCAAGCTGGGCAGTTTTACAATGAGCAGTTCTTC

v_call: TRBV7-3
j_call: TRBJ2-1
clone_size: -
d_call: -
cdr3_aa: CASSLEGRADNEQFF
cdr3_nt: TGTGCCAGCAGCTTAGAGGGGCGGGCCGACAATGAGCAGTTCTTC

v_call: TRBV7-2
j_call: TRBJ2-2
clone_size: few
d_call: TRBD2
cdr3_aa: CASSASGANTGELFF
cdr3_nt: TGTGCCAGCAGCGCTAGCGGGGCGAACACCGGGGAGCTGTTTTTT

v_call: TRBV3-1
j_call: TRBJ2-3
clone_size: -
d_call: TRBD2
cdr3_aa: CASSRTSGKDTQYF
cdr3_nt: TGTGCCAGCTCCCGGACTAGCGGCAAAGATACGCAGTATTTT

v_call: TRBV20-1
j_call: TRBJ2-7
clone_size: many
d_call: -
cdr3_aa: CSARDTSGLNTYEQYF
cdr3_nt: TGCAGTGCTCGGGATACCTCGGGACTGAACACCTACGAGCAGTACTTC

v_call: TRBV5-6
j_call: TRBJ2-3
clone_size: few
d_call: -
cdr3_aa: CASSPGPNTDTQYF
cdr3_nt: TGTGCCAGCAGCCCGGGACCCAACACAGATACGCAGTATTTT

v_call: TRBV3-1
j_call: TRBJ2-1
clone_size: few
d_call: TRBD2
cdr3_aa: CASRPRTSANEQFF
cdr3_nt: TGTGCCAGCAGACCAAGGACTAGCGCCAATGAGCAGTTCTTC

v_call: TRBV20-1
j_call: TRBJ1-2
clone_size: -
d_call: -
cdr3_aa: CSARDLSVSGYTF
cdr3_nt: TGCAGTGCTAGAGATCTGTCCGTTAGCGGCTACACCTTC

v_call: TRBV12-3/TRBV12-4
j_call: TRBJ1-1
clone_size: many
d_call: -
cdr3_aa: CASSLARGYGTPNTEAFF
cdr3_nt: TGTGCCAGCAGTTTAGCTCGAGGTTATGGCACCCCGAACACTGAAGCTTTCTTT

v_call: TRBV19
j_call: TRBJ2-3
clone_size: -
d_call: TRBD2
cdr3_aa: CASSDPGGKSTDTQYF
cdr3_nt: TGTGCCAGTAGCGATCCGGGAGGGAAGAGCACAGATACGCAGTATTTT

v_call: TRBV7-9
j_call: TRBJ2-7
clone_size: many
d_call: -
cdr3_aa: CASSPLDRSYEQYF
cdr3_nt: TGTGCCAGCAGCCCACTGGACAGATCCTACGAGCAGTACTTC

v_call: TRBV9
j_call: TRBJ2-2
clone_size: few
d_call: TRBD2
cdr3_aa: CASSVARRSGREVAGELFF
cdr3_nt: TGTGCCAGCAGCGTAGCCCGGCGGAGCGGGAGGGAGGTTGCCGGGGAGCTGTTTTTT

v_call: TRBV5-6
j_call: TRBJ2-2
clone_size: -
d_call: TRBD1
cdr3_aa: CASSLTGQGITGELFF
cdr3_nt: TGTGCCAGCAGCTTGACCGGACAGGGGATAACCGGGGAGCTGTTTTTT

v_call: TRBV6-2/TRBV6-3
j_call: TRBJ1-2
clone_size: -
d_call: -
cdr3_aa: CASSMKINYGYTF
cdr3_nt: TGTGCCAGCAGTATGAAGATTAACTATGGCTACACCTTC

v_call: TRBV5-1
j_call: TRBJ2-1
clone_size: few
d_call: -
cdr3_aa: CASSLAWVVTNEQFF
cdr3_nt: TGCGCCAGCAGCTTGGCCTGGGTAGTCACCAATGAGCAGTTCTTC

v_call: TRBV6-1
j_call: TRBJ1-6
clone_size: few
d_call: -
cdr3_aa: CASSEVRRSPLHF
cdr3_nt: TGTGCCAGCAGTGAAGTAAGACGATCACCCCTCCACTTT

v_call: TRBV10-3
j_call: TRBJ2-7
clone_size: few
d_call: -
cdr3_aa: CAISESTGSGYEQYF
cdr3_nt: TGTGCCATCAGTGAGTCGACAGGTAGTGGCTACGAGCAGTACTTC

v_call: TRBV7-6
j_call: TRBJ1-1
clone_size: many
d_call: -
cdr3_aa: CASSLDSTEAFF
cdr3_nt: TGTGCCAGCAGCTTAGACAGTACTGAAGCTTTCTTT

v_call: TRBV12-3/TRBV12-4
j_call: TRBJ2-3
clone_size: few
d_call: TRBD1
cdr3_aa: CASRYTGTGATDTQYF
cdr3_nt: TGTGCCAGCAGGTACACCGGGACAGGGGCCACAGATACGCAGTATTTT

v_call: TRBV3-1
j_call: TRBJ1-1
clone_size: many
d_call: TRBD1
cdr3_aa: CASSLNRGDTEAFF
cdr3_nt: TGTGCCAGCAGCCTTAACAGGGGGGACACTGAAGCTTTCTTT

v_call: TRBV27
j_call: TRBJ1-4
clone_size: -
d_call: TRBD1
cdr3_aa: CASSMTGIVANEKLFF
cdr3_nt: TGTGCCAGCAGTATGACAGGGATTGTGGCTAATGAAAAACTGTTTTTT

v_call: TRBV5-1
j_call: TRBJ2-7
clone_size: many
d_call: TRBD2
cdr3_aa: CASSGGLGPYEQYF
cdr3_nt: TGCGCCAGCAGCGGCGGACTAGGCCCCTACGAGCAGTACTTC

v_call: TRBV2
j_call: TRBJ1-5
clone_size: few
d_call: -
cdr3_aa: CASSEDGRLPQHF
cdr3_nt: TGTGCCAGCAGTGAAGACGGGAGATTGCCCCAGCATTTT

v_call: TRBV12-3/TRBV12-4
j_call: TRBJ2-1
clone_size: many
d_call: -
cdr3_aa: CASSLEGVSENEQFF
cdr3_nt: TGTGCCAGCAGTTTGGAGGGAGTCTCGGAGAATGAGCAGTTCTTC

v_call: TRBV9
j_call: TRBJ2-3
clone_size: few
d_call: -
cdr3_aa: CASSVGVQQFFTDTQYF
cdr3_nt: TGTGCCAGCAGCGTAGGCGTACAGCAATTCTTCACAGATACGCAGTATTTT

v_call: TRBV6-2/TRBV6-3
j_call: TRBJ2-7
clone_size: many
d_call: TRBD2
cdr3_aa: CASSPRLAAYEQYF
cdr3_nt: TGTGCCAGCAGTCCTCGACTAGCGGCCTACGAGCAGTACTTC

v_call: TRBV20-1
j_call: TRBJ2-3
clone_size: -
d_call: -
cdr3_aa: CSAATSTDTQYF
cdr3_nt: TGCAGTGCGGCCACTAGCACAGATACGCAGTATTTT

v_call: TRBV10-3
j_call: TRBJ2-3
clone_size: -
d_call: TRBD1
cdr3_aa: CAIRSGTDTDTQYF
cdr3_nt: TGTGCCATCAGATCTGGGACAGACACAGATACGCAGTATTTT

v_call: TRBV12-3/TRBV12-4
j_call: TRBJ2-7
clone_size: many
d_call: -
cdr3_aa: CASSSSTGSQYF
cdr3_nt: TGTGCCAGCAGTTCCTCAACCGGGAGTCAGTACTTC

v_call: TRBV7-9
j_call: TRBJ2-1
clone_size: -
d_call: TRBD1
cdr3_aa: CASSSPGQGVNNEQFF
cdr3_nt: TGTGCCAGCAGCTCACCGGGACAGGGGGTCAACAATGAGCAGTTCTTC

v_call: TRBV12-3/TRBV12-4
j_call: TRBJ2-3
clone_size: many
d_call: -
cdr3_aa: CASSPILTDTQYF
cdr3_nt: TGTGCCAGCAGCCCAATCCTGACAGATACGCAGTATTTT

v_call: TRBV11-2
j_call: TRBJ2-3
clone_size: many
d_call: -
cdr3_aa: CASSPSRSRTDTQYF
cdr3_nt: TGTGCCAGCAGCCCCAGCAGAAGCCGGACAGATACGCAGTATTTT

v_call: TRBV7-2
j_call: TRBJ1-2
clone_size: many
d_call: -
cdr3_aa: CASSAGQSPNYGYTF
cdr3_nt: TGTGCCAGCAGCGCCGGACAGTCGCCTAACTATGGCTACACCTTC

v_call: TRBV24-1
j_call: TRBJ1-2
clone_size: -
d_call: -
cdr3_aa: CATSAGHSFYGYTF
cdr3_nt: TGTGCCACCAGTGCGGGCCATTCTTTCTATGGCTACACCTTC

v_call: TRBV7-9
j_call: TRBJ2-7
clone_size: many
d_call: -
cdr3_aa: CASSFGLNEQYF
cdr3_nt: TGTGCCAGCAGTTTCGGACTGAACGAGCAGTACTTC

v_call: TRBV5-1
j_call: TRBJ1-2
clone_size: many
d_call: -
cdr3_aa: CASSSDRLYGYTF
cdr3_nt: TGCGCCAGCAGCTCCGACAGGCTTTATGGCTACACCTTC

v_call: TRBV6-2/TRBV6-3
j_call: TRBJ2-7
clone_size: -
d_call: TRBD1
cdr3_aa: CASSFGQGEGEQYF
cdr3_nt: TGTGCCAGCAGCTTCGGACAGGGGGAAGGCGAGCAGTACTTC

v_call: TRBV20-1
j_call: TRBJ2-1
clone_size: few
d_call: -
cdr3_aa: CSARQDNEQFF
cdr3_nt: TGCAGTGCTCGACAGGACAATGAGCAGTTCTTC

v_call: TRBV20-1
j_call: TRBJ2-7
clone_size: many
d_call: TRBD1
cdr3_aa: CSAKDRGFEQYF
cdr3_nt: TGCAGTGCTAAGGACAGGGGTTTCGAGCAGTACTTC